The 2 T cell receptor beta chains below were found in one sample sequenced in a study of metastatic and nonmetastatic thyroid tumors. TCRdb re-processed the PCR reads through MiXCR. Here the sample spans roughly 18,000 clones, 25% to 30% being singletons. No treatment of any kind had been given to any patient before thyroid surgery. The sequenced sample consisted of tumor tissue. These receptors were taken from a female donor with papillary thyroid cancer or a benign thyroid nodule (not recorded which). Some clones in this sample may be carry-over from other donors' samples.

This clone was counted ten times or more. This chain joins TRBV2 and TRBJ2-1, with 12 bases matching TRBD2. The V gene's germline CDR1 is SNHLY and CDR2 FYNNEI. The V gene end was trimmed by 8 bases and the J gene end by 6 bases; junction bases not matched to a gene: 11. The CDR3 contains 16 residues. As DNA, the CDR3 is TGTGCCAGCGAGGCTAGCGGGAGGGCCCGAGGCAATGAGCAGTTCTTC. It yields the protein CASEASGRARGNEQFF.

In this sample, this clone turned up many times. This same CDR3 is encoded by further DNA sequences in the sample. This rearrangement joins TRBV28 to TRBJ2-1; 7 positions match TRBD1. The CDR3 contains 13 residues. Trimming at V came to 10 bases and at J to 9 bases, leaving 12 bases not matched to a gene. In germline, CDR1 is MDHEN, CDR2 SYDVKM. Here the CDR3 reads CAIAWDRRAEQFF. The CDR3 DNA follows: TGTGCCATCGCGTGGGACAGACGTGCTGAGCAGTTCTTC. The complete variable domain, with remaining parts taken from reference TRBV28 and TRBJ2-1, reads DVKVTQSSRYLVKRTGEKVFLECVQDMDHENMFWYRQDPGLGLRLIYFSYDVKMKEKGDIPEGYSVSREKKERFSLILESASTNQTSMYLCAIAWDRRAEQFFGPGTRLTVL.